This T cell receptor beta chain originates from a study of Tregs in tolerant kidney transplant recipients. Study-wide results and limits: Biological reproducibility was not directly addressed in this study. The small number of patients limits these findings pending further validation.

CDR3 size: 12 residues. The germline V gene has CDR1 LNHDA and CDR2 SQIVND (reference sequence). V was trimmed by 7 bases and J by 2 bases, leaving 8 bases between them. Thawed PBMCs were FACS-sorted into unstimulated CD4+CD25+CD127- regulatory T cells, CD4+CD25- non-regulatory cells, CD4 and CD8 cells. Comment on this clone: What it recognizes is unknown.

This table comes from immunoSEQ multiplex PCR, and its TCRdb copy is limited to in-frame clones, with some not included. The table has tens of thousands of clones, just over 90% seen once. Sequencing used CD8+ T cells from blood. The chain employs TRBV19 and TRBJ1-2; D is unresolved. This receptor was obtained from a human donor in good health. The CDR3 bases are TGTGCCAGTATCGCGGAAAACTATGGCTACACCTTC. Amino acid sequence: CASIAENYGYTF. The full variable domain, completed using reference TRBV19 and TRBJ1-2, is DGGITQSPKYLFRKEGQNVTLSCEQNLNHDAMYWYRQDPGQGLRLIYYSQIVNDFQKGDIAEGYSVSREKKESFPLTVTSAQKNPTAFYLCASIAENYGYTFGSGTRLTVV.